This entry lists 28 T cell receptor beta chains sequenced from one sample in a study of patients and donors after allogeneic stem cell transplantation. Via MiXCR, TCRdb re-called the RT-PCR reads, giving one row per CDR3 protein. The sample gives some 60,000 distinct CDR3 sequences, 10% to 15% of which show up once; approximately 33% is in the top ten. Material: blood, either unsorted or a sorted T cell fraction (not recorded which). These TCRs come from a human donor who was either an allogeneic HSCT recipient or a stem cell or donor lymphocyte infusion donor (not recorded which). It is not recorded whose cells these are; they may come from a transplant donor.

This clonotype has ten or more counts. V usage is TRBV11-2 and J usage is TRBJ1-6; 7 nucleotides match TRBD1. The length of the CDR3 is 16 residues. Per germline, CDR1 SGHAT and CDR2 FQNNGV. With V trimmed by 2 bases and J by 7 bases, 8 bases remained unmatched. Here the CDR3 DNA reads TGTGCCAGCAGCTTAAACCTACAGGGGTGGAATTCACCCCTCCACTTT. Its protein is CASSLNLQGWNSPLHF.

This clonotype was recorded many times. J is TRBJ1-2 and V is TRBV7-9; D is unresolved. The CDR3 is made up of 13 amino acids. The V and J ends lost 1 base and 2 bases respectively, with 5 bases between them. The germline gives CDR1 SEHNR, CDR2 FQNEAQ (reference sequence). CDR3 DNA sequence: TGTGCCAGCAGCTTAGAGGAGAACTATGGCTACACCTTC. Its protein product is CASSLEENYGYTF.

This clonotype showed up just a few times. This chain uses TRBV15 with TRBJ2-7; 7 nucleotides agree with TRBD1. CDR1 and CDR2 (germline): LNHNV, YYDKDF (reference sequence). Germline trimming cut 6 bases from V and 9 bases from J; bases unmatched to any gene: 11. This CDR3 comprises 13 residues. CDR3 sequence reads: CATRRQGATSQYF. The CDR3 DNA reads as TGTGCCACCAGGCGACAGGGAGCTACGTCGCAGTACTTC.

J is TRBJ2-1 and V is TRBV18; TRBD1 matches at 8 bases. After removal of 5 bases from V and 5 bases from J, the junction contained 11 bases not matched to a gene. CDR1 and CDR2 from the germline V gene are KGHSH and LQKENI. The CDR3 has 16 residues. CDR3 sequence (DNA): TGTGCCAGCTCAAACCTCGGGACAGGCACCAACAATGAGCAGTTCTTC. This gives the protein CASSNLGTGTNNEQFF.

In its sample, this clonotype was seen many times. The chain combines TRBV7-9 with TRBJ2-1, with no clear D. The germline gives CDR1 SEHNR, CDR2 FQNEAQ (reference sequence). The V end was cut by 1 base, the J end by 7 bases, with 5 bases between. The CDR3 spans 12 residues. The CDR3 is CASSLEGNEQFF. The CDR3 DNA reads TGTGCCAGCAGCTTAGAGGGTAATGAGCAGTTCTTC.

For this clonotype: A read error may be the cause here, since a much bigger clone is one base away. The chain links TRBV25-1 to TRBJ1-1; D not resolved. Germline V gene lookup returns CDR1 MGHDK and CDR2 SYGVNS. V dropped 3 bases and J dropped 0 bases, with 11 bases sitting between them. This CDR3 region has 15 residues. The CDR3 sequence is CASSDPEHLNTEAFF. CDR3 nucleotide sequence: TGTGCCAGCAGTGATCCGGAACACCTGAACACTGAAGCTTTCTTT.

This chain joins TRBV6-1 and TRBJ2-4; D uncertain. The CDR3 runs 13 residues. In germline, CDR1 is MNHNS, CDR2 SASEGT. Trimming shortened V by 7 bases and J by 4 bases, and 11 bases separated the two germline ends. The CDR3 region has the DNA TGTGCCAGCAACCCTACCGGGAAAAACATTCAGTACTTC. Amino acids: CASNPTGKNIQYF.

This clonotype was seen only once. The rearrangement joins TRBV24-1 to TRBJ2-1; D perhaps matches TRBD2 (6 bases). Trimming removed 4 bases from V and 1 base from J, with 16 bases in between. Germline loops: CDR1 KGHDR, CDR2 SFDVKD. This CDR3 spans 17 amino acids. This chain's CDR3 is CATSDTSGTYSYNEQFF. The DNA of the CDR3 is TGTGCCACCAGTGACACCTCCGGGACTTATTCCTACAATGAGCAGTTCTTC.

The V and J genes are TRBV4-1 and TRBJ1-1; D call uncertain. The germline CDR1 and CDR2 sequences are MGHRA and YSYEKL. Trimming left V 1 base short and J 6 bases short, with 15 bases between. This CDR3 contains 15 residues. The CDR3 sequence is CASSQVVAGSAEAFF. The CDR3, as DNA: TGCGCCAGCAGCCAAGTCGTCGCGGGGTCGGCTGAAGCTTTCTTT.

This clonotype was seen many times. The J gene is TRBJ1-6, the V gene TRBV7-9; TRBD1 matches at 9 bases. Germline V gene lookup returns CDR1 SEHNR and CDR2 FQNEAQ (reference sequence). The CDR3 runs 17 residues. V trimming: 3 bases; J trimming: 5 bases; junction bases outside the gene matches: 8. CDR3 DNA sequence: TGTGCCAGCAGCTTGGGCCCGGGACAGGGTCATAATTCACCCCTCCACTTT. It yields the protein CASSLGPGQGHNSPLHF.

This chain links TRBV4-1 with TRBJ2-3; D gene ambiguous. The V and J ends lost 4 bases and 5 bases respectively, with 10 bases between them. The CDR3 has 13 residues. Germline V CDR1 and CDR2: MGHRA, YSYEKL. CDR3 region: CASSPSSLDTQYF. Written as DNA, the CDR3 is TGCGCCAGCAGCCCTTCAAGCCTAGATACGCAGTATTTT.

This clonotype showed up just a few times. The gene calls are TRBV5-1 and TRBJ1-4, with TRBD1 identical over 9 bases. The ends lost 4 bases at V and 5 bases at J; junction bases unmatched: 9. Germline lookup yields CDR1 SGHRS and CDR2 YFSETQ. The CDR3 has 16 residues. CDR3 nucleotide sequence: TGCGCCAGCAGCCTAAAAGGGACAGGGATCAATGAAAAACTGTTTTTT. This sequence encodes CASSLKGTGINEKLFF.

The chain has TRBV12-3 or TRBV12-4 and TRBJ2-7; D remains ambiguous. The CDR3 contains 16 residues. The V gene lost 3 bases and the J gene lost 0 bases, with 15 bases spanning the gap. CDR3 residues: CASSFPRLRSSYEQYF. In nucleotides, the CDR3 is TGTGCCAGCAGTTTTCCTAGACTTAGGAGCTCCTACGAGCAGTACTTC.

This clonotype occurred a few times. This sequence joins TRBV20-1 and TRBJ2-2; 7 nucleotides align to TRBD1. Per germline, CDR1 DFQATT and CDR2 SNEGSKA (reference sequence). Trimming took 1 base from V and 3 from J; bases not matched to a gene: 5. CDR3 length equals 15 residues. The CDR3 sequence: CSARAYRGDTGELFF. The CDR3 DNA follows: TGCAGTGCTAGAGCCTACAGGGGTGACACCGGGGAGCTGTTTTTT.

This clonotype was counted only a few times. J is TRBJ2-1 and V is TRBV27, with D unresolved. This CDR3 comprises 14 residues. Germline CDR1 and CDR2: MNHEY and SMNVEV (reference sequence). V lost 7 bases and J 3 bases, leaving 13 bases between the germline ends. The CDR3 sequence is CASTEKLGYNEQFF. Written as DNA, the CDR3 is TGTGCCAGCACGGAGAAACTGGGCTACAATGAGCAGTTCTTC.

This clonotype was counted ten times or more. The genes are TRBV7-9 and TRBJ1-1, with TRBD1 matching 11 bases. The V gene end was trimmed by 5 bases and the J gene end by 10 bases; junction bases not matched to a gene: 12. CDR3 length: 15 residues. Germline V lookup: CDR1 SEHNR, CDR2 FQNEAQ (reference sequence). The CDR3 sequence: CASSQSYTGTGGAFF. CDR3 nucleotide sequence: TGTGCCAGCAGCCAGAGCTACACCGGGACAGGGGGAGCTTTCTTT.

This clonotype was counted between two and nine times. The rearrangement uses TRBV11-2 and TRBJ1-2; D uncertain. This CDR3 is built from 15 residues. The germline gives CDR1 SGHAT, CDR2 FQNNGV. The ends were cut back, 3 bases at V and 5 bases at J, with 16 bases in the middle. CDR3 DNA: TGTGCCAGCAGCTTCGGACCTAATCCTTCTTATGGCTACACCTTC. Amino acid sequence: CASSFGPNPSYGYTF.

The rearrangement links TRBV7-2 to TRBJ2-1; D gene ambiguous. V was clipped by 1 base and J by 3 bases, with 4 bases between them. Germline loops: CDR1 SGHTA, CDR2 FQGNSA. The CDR3 loop spans 13 amino acids. DNA of the CDR3: TGTGCCAGCAGCTTAGTCTACTACAATGAGCAGTTCTTC. Amino acid sequence: CASSLVYYNEQFF.

Notes on this clonotype: A much bigger clone sits one base away, suggesting this may be a read error. The chain recombines TRBV29-1 with TRBJ1-5; D call uncertain. Germline-derived CDR1 and CDR2 are SQVTM and ANQGSEA. The CDR3 covers 15 residues. V lost 4 bases, J lost 0 bases, and 13 bases lay in between. The CDR3 is CSVVENKYSNQPQHF. CDR3 DNA: TGCAGCGTTGTAGAAAACAAGTATAGCAATCAGCCCCAGCATTTT.

Many counts were recorded for this clonotype. The chain recombines TRBV27 with TRBJ2-5, with D perhaps TRBD1 or TRBD2 (5 bases each). Per the germline V gene, CDR1 is MNHEY and CDR2 is SMNVEV (reference sequence). This CDR3 is built from 16 residues. The V gene lost 0 bases and the J gene lost 4 bases, with 15 bases spanning the gap. Here the CDR3 reads CASSLSMGVVGETQYF. The CDR3 DNA follows: TGTGCCAGCAGTTTATCGATGGGGGTGGTAGGAGAGACCCAGTACTTC.

V usage is TRBV12-3 or TRBV12-4 and J usage is TRBJ2-1; 7 positions agree with TRBD1. The V gene end was trimmed by 5 bases and the J gene end by 6 bases; junction bases not matched to a gene: 7. The CDR3 is 14 amino acids. CDR3 coding DNA: TGTGCCAGCAGTCCGAGGACAGGTATCAATGAGCAGTTCTTC. Amino acid sequence: CASSPRTGINEQFF.

This clonotype was recorded at least ten times. The chain carries TRBV20-1 and TRBJ1-6, with D uncertain. The CDR3 length is 16 residues. The V end was cut by 5 bases, the J end by 0 bases, with 14 bases between. Germline lookup yields CDR1 DFQATT and CDR2 SNEGSKA (reference sequence). The CDR3, as DNA: TGCAGTGCTTTAGACGCGGAAAGCTCCTATAATTCACCCCTCCACTTT. Residues: CSALDAESSYNSPLHF.

This clonotype was observed at least ten times. The chain is built from TRBV12-3 or TRBV12-4 and TRBJ1-3; D unresolved. Trimming shortened V by 5 bases and J by 0 bases, and 8 bases separated the two germline ends. This CDR3 has 14 amino acids. The CDR3 loop reads CASSQAVSGNTIYF. The CDR3, as DNA: TGTGCCAGCAGTCAAGCGGTCTCTGGAAACACCATATATTTT.

The chain employs TRBV5-1 and TRBJ2-7, with unresolved D. The length of the CDR3 is 14 residues. The germline gives CDR1 SGHRS, CDR2 YFSETQ. Trimming took off 2 bases at V and 5 bases at J, with 14 bases between the two ends. CDR3 in amino acids: CASSFLDGSDEQYF. CDR3 DNA: TGCGCCAGCAGCTTCCTGGACGGGTCGGACGAGCAGTACTTC.

J is TRBJ2-1 and V is TRBV5-1; TRBD2 matches at 8 bases. Germline V gene sequence: CDR1 SGHRS, CDR2 YFSETQ. Trimming removed 4 bases from V and 5 bases from J; junction bases left unmatched: 8. CDR3 length equals 15 residues. The DNA for the CDR3 is TGCGCCAGCAGCGGGGGACTAGATTTTGACAATGAGCAGTTCTTC. Translated, it gives CASSGGLDFDNEQFF. Complete variable domain (other parts from reference TRBV5-1 and TRBJ2-1): KAGVTQTPRYLIKTRGQQVTLSCSPISGHRSVSWYQQTPGQGLQFLFEYFSETQRNKGNFPGRFSGRQFSNSRSEMNVSTLELGDSALYLCASSGGLDFDNEQFFGPGTRLTVL.

This clonotype was seen at least ten times. The CDR3 sequence is CASSIHTARGRNTEAFF. Here the CDR3 DNA reads TGTGCCAGCAGCATCCATACCGCCCGGGGGAGGAACACTGAAGCTTTCTTT. The J gene is TRBJ1-1, the V gene TRBV7-2; D perhaps matches TRBD1 (5 bases). The CDR3 runs to 17 residues. The ends were cut back, 5 bases at V and 1 base at J, with 20 bases in the middle. Germline CDR1 is SGHTA and CDR2 is FQGNSA.

This clonotype came up a few times. The chain links TRBV5-1 to TRBJ2-5; no clear D. The CDR3 is made up of 11 amino acids. V lost 6 bases, J lost 2 bases, and 5 bases lay in between. Germline CDR1 is SGHRS and CDR2 is YFSETQ. CDR3 nucleotides: TGCGCCAGCACCCTACAAGAGACCCAGTACTTC. It translates to CASTLQETQYF.

The chain is built from TRBV7-2 and TRBJ2-1; no reliable D call. From germline, CDR1 is SGHTA and CDR2 FQGNSA. Trimming left V 5 bases short and J 1 base short, with 9 bases between. CDR3 length equals 14 residues. The CDR3 DNA sequence: TGTGCCAGCAGCCCGGACGCATCCTACAATGAGCAGTTCTTC. Its translation is CASSPDASYNEQFF. The whole variable domain, filled in from reference TRBV7-2 and TRBJ2-1, reads GAGVSQSPSNKVTEKGKDVELRCDPISGHTALYWYRQSLGQGLEFLIYFQGNSAPDKSGLPSDRFSAERTGGSVSTLTIQRTQQEDSAVYLCASSPDASYNEQFFGPGTRLTVL.